This T cell receptor beta chain was profiled in a study of shared clonotypes between healthy human individuals. The study separated CD4+ cells into CD45RA+ naive and CD45RA-negative memory subsets. In germline, CDR1 is MNHNS, CDR2 SASEGT. The CDR3 runs to 11 residues. Trimming removed 6 bases from V and 8 bases from J, with 8 bases in between. Produced via immunoSEQ multiplex PCR; TCRdb's table is partial and in-frame only. The repertoire consists of around 2.1 million clones, with approximately 95% occurring once and the leading ten covering around 0.13%. The rearrangement uses TRBV6-1 and TRBJ2-1; possibly TRBD1 for D (5 bases). The sample was naive CD4+ T cells sorted from blood. Regarding subset: CD45RA+ positively selected. The receptor's source is a man aged 18-30 years in good health. The CDR3 is CASSRVDEQFF. The CDR3 DNA reads TGTGCCAGCAGCAGGGTGGATGAGCAGTTCTTC.